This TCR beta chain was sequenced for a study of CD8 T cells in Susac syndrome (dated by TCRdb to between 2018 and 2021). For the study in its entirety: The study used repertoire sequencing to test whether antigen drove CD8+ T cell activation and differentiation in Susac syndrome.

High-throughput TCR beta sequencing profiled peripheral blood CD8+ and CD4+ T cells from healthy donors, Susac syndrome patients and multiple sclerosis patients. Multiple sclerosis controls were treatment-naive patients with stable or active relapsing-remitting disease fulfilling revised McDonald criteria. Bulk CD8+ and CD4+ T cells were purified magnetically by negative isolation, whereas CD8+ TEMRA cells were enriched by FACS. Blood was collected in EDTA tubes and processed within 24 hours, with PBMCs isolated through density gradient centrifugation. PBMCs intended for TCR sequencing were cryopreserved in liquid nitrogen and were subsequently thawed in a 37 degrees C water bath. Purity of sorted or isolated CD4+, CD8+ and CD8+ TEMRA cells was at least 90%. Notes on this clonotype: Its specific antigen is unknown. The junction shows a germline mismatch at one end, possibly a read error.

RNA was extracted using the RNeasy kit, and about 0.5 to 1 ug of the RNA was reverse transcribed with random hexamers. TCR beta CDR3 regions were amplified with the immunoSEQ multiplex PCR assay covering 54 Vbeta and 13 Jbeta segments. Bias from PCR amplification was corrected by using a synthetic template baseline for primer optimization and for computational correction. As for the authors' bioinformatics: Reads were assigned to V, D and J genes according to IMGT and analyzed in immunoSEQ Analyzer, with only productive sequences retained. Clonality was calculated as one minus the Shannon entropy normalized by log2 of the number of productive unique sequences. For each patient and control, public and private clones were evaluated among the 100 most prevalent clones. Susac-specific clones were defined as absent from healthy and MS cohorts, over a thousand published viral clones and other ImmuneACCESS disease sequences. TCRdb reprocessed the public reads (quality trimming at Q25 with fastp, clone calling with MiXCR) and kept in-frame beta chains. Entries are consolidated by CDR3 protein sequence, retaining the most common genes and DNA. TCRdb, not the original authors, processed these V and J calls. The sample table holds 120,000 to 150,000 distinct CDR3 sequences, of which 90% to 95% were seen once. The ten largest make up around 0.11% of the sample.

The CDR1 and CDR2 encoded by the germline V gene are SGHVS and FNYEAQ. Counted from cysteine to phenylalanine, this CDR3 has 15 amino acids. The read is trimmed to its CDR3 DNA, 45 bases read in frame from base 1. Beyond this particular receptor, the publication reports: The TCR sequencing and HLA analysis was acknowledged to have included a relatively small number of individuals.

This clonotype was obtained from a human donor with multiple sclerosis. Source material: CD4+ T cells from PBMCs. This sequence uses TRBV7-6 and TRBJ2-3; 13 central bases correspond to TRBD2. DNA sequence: TGTGCTAGCAGCCCGGGACTAGCGGGAAGAGATACGCAGTATTTT. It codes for CASSPGLAGRDTQYF.